A single sample gave rise to the 17 T cell receptor beta chains below, sequenced in a study of cytomegalovirus exposure and HLA in healthy donors. Amplification used 60 Vbeta primers and 13 Jbeta primers. Data came from immunoSEQ multiplex PCR; TCRdb stores just in-frame clones and leaves some out. The sample consists of about 82,000 clones, 10% of them appearing once. Sequenced input: PBMCs. These receptors came from a man in his fifties or sixties in good health and CMV-seropositive.

This clone was picked up many times. This rearrangement joins TRBV11-3 to TRBJ2-2; D perhaps matches TRBD1 (6 bases). V shed 9 bases and J shed 6 bases, with 23 bases lying between them. Germline V CDR1 and CDR2: SGHNT, YENEEA. This CDR3 spans 16 amino acids. The CDR3 sequence is CASFPTGQMGPGELFF. CDR3 DNA: TGTGCCAGTTTTCCCACCGGACAGATGGGTCCCGGGGAGCTGTTTTTT. The full variable domain, with the rest looked up from reference TRBV11-3 and TRBJ2-2, is EAGVVQSPRYKIIEKKQPVAFWCNPISGHNTLYWYLQNLGQGPELLIRYENEEAVDDSQLPKDRFSAERLKGVDSTLKIQPAELGDSAVYLCASFPTGQMGPGELFFGEGSRLTVL.

The chain recombines TRBV19 with TRBJ1-5; D uncertain. The V end lost 7 bases, the J end lost 0 bases, and 13 bases lay between the germline ends. This CDR3 has 15 amino acids. CDR1 and CDR2 from the germline V gene are LNHDA and SQIVND (reference sequence). CDR3 in DNA: TGTGCCAGTACCCCCCGCGGCTATAGCAATCAGCCCCAGCATTTT. Residues: CASTPRGYSNQPQHF.

In regard to this clone: The junction differs from germline at one of its ends, possibly a read error. This chain joins TRBV30 and TRBJ2-1; 7 bases match TRBD2. CDR1 is GTSNPN and CDR2 is SVGIG in the germline V gene (reference sequence). The CDR3 has 11 residues. CDR3 residues: CAWSLSGPGIF. CDR3 nucleotide sequence: TGTGCCTGGAGTCTTAGCGGGCCCGGGATCTTC. The complete variable domain, with remaining parts taken from reference TRBV30 and TRBJ2-1, reads SQTIHQWPATLVQPVGSPLSLECTVEGTSNPNLYWYRQAAGRGLQLLFYSVGIGQISSEVPQNLSASRPQDRQFILSSKKLLLSDSGFYLCAWSLSGPGIFGPGTRLTVL.

CDR3 residues: CASSLLGGTALTF. Written as DNA, the CDR3 is TGCGCCAGCAGCTTGTTGGGGGGGACGGCCCTCACCTTC. The gene calls are TRBV5-1 and TRBJ1-2; possible D gene TRBD1, 5 bases. CDR1 and CDR2 from the germline V gene are SGHRS and YFSETQ. The CDR3 sequence is 13 residues long. V lost 1 base and J 13 bases, leaving 17 bases between the germline ends.

There are a few counts of this clone. The chain employs TRBV7-3 and TRBJ1-1; D gene uncertain. From germline, CDR1 is SGHTA and CDR2 FQGTGA. This CDR3 is built from 15 residues. Trimming shortened V by 1 base and J by 1 base, and 10 bases separated the two germline ends. CDR3 amino acids: CASSLMPGENTEAFF. The CDR3 bases are TGTGCCAGCAGCTTAATGCCGGGTGAGAACACTGAAGCTTTCTTT.

The chain combines TRBV7-2 with TRBJ2-3; 10 nucleotides agree with TRBD2. V was clipped by 2 bases and J by 0 bases; unmatched bases: 2. The CDR3 is made up of 16 amino acids. Germline V lookup: CDR1 SGHTA, CDR2 FQGNSA. Here the CDR3 DNA reads TGTGCCAGCAGCTTACTAGCGGGGGCTAGCACAGATACGCAGTATTTT. Its translation: CASSLLAGASTDTQYF.

This clone was recorded a few times. J is TRBJ2-3 and V is TRBV19, with no clear D. The germline V and J ends were trimmed by 1 base and 6 bases, with 11 bases remaining between them. The germline gives CDR1 LNHDA, CDR2 SQIVND (reference sequence). CDR3 length: 14 amino acids. The CDR3 sequence: CASSIGQAGDTQYF. The CDR3 DNA sequence: TGTGCCAGTAGTATAGGTCAGGCCGGCGATACGCAGTATTTT.

This clone was seen a handful of times. This chain joins TRBV5-1 and TRBJ2-5; 8 bases agree with TRBD1. Losses at the gene ends were 2 bases for V and 5 bases for J; bases not matched to a gene: 8. This CDR3 has 15 residues. Germline V CDR1 and CDR2: SGHRS, YFSETQ. CDR3 coding DNA: TGCGCCAGCAGCTTAGGACAGGGTCCGCACGAGACCCAGTACTTC. Translating gives CASSLGQGPHETQYF.

The V and J genes are TRBV10-3 and TRBJ1-2; maybe TRBD1 (5 bases). V gave up 0 bases and J gave up 7 bases, with 24 bases separating them. There are 18 residues in the CDR3. The germline V gene encodes CDR1 ENHRY and CDR2 SYGVKD. The CDR3 sequence: CAISESPTPGPGGGGYTF. The CDR3 DNA reads as TGTGCCATCAGTGAGTCCCCAACCCCAGGACCCGGGGGAGGTGGCTACACCTTC.

This clone was observed a few times. The CDR3 DNA is TGTGCCACCCAAAGGTTGGCGGTATCAGATACGCAGTATTTT. This sequence encodes CATQRLAVSDTQYF. The chain has TRBV28 and TRBJ2-3, with D hard to call. The CDR3 covers 14 residues. Trimming removed 10 bases from V and 4 bases from J, with 18 bases in between. Germline V CDR1 and CDR2: MDHEN, SYDVKM.

V usage is TRBV28 and J usage is TRBJ1-5; D not resolved. The CDR3 covers 13 residues. Trimming removed 7 bases at V and 0 bases at J, with 7 bases between. From germline, CDR1 is MDHEN and CDR2 SYDVKM. CDR3 sequence reads: CASTLGSNQPQHF. CDR3 bases: TGTGCCAGCACTCTAGGTAGCAATCAGCCCCAGCATTTT.

This chain joins TRBV19 and TRBJ1-6; TRBD1 is a possible D gene (5 bases). The CDR3 has 14 amino acids. V was cut by 5 bases and J by 8 bases, with 13 bases left in between. CDR1 is LNHDA, CDR2 SQIVND, per germline (reference sequence). The CDR3 DNA reads TGTGCCAGTAGTCCGGGACTCCGGGATTCACCCCTCCACTTT. Residues: CASSPGLRDSPLHF.

This chain joins TRBV28 and TRBJ1-1, with 7 positions matching TRBD1. V shed 1 base and J 6 bases; nucleotides not matched to a gene: 8. The CDR3 covers 15 residues. CDR1 and CDR2 from the germline V gene are MDHEN and SYDVKM. DNA of the CDR3: TGTGCCAGCAGTTTATCGTCGACAGGGCAAGCTGAAGCTTTCTTT. Encoded protein: CASSLSSTGQAEAFF.

The chain links TRBV4-1 to TRBJ1-5; 7 bases are shared with TRBD1. The CDR3 is 15 residues long. Per the germline V gene, CDR1 is MGHRA and CDR2 is YSYEKL. The junction had 9 bases not matched to a gene; V was cut back by 5 bases and J by 5 bases. CDR3: CASSYRDSSDQPQHF. The CDR3 DNA reads TGCGCCAGCAGCTACCGGGACAGTTCGGATCAGCCCCAGCATTTT.

The rearrangement joins TRBV6-1 to TRBJ2-5, with 7 nucleotides matching TRBD1. J was trimmed by 9 bases and V by 6 bases; bases with no gene match: 4. This CDR3 is built from 11 residues. Per germline, CDR1 MNHNS and CDR2 SASEGT. CDR3 region: CASRTGVAQYF. The CDR3 DNA sequence: TGTGCCAGCAGAACAGGGGTCGCCCAGTACTTC.

There are a few counts of this clone. This chain connects TRBV28 to TRBJ1-2, with 8 nucleotides matching TRBD1. V lost 5 bases and J lost 6; bases outside the gene matches: 14. CDR1 and CDR2 from the germline V gene are MDHEN and SYDVKM. The CDR3 runs 16 residues. In nucleotides, the CDR3 is TGTGCCAGCAGTCCGGGACAGGTGAACAAAATCCATGGCTACACCTTC. Amino acid sequence: CASSPGQVNKIHGYTF.

The chain is built from TRBV6-6 and TRBJ1-5; unclear D gene. The V end lost 4 bases, the J end lost 3 bases, and 13 bases lay between the germline ends. CDR1 is MNHNY and CDR2 is SVGAGI in the germline V gene (reference sequence). The CDR3 covers 15 residues. CDR3 sequence: CASSSPNEHNQPQHF. The CDR3 DNA sequence: TGTGCCAGCAGTTCACCAAATGAGCACAATCAGCCCCAGCATTTT.